This entry describes one T cell receptor beta chain. Its specificity is not known. Corrective heart surgery yielded the resections from which the thymus tissue came. Here immunoSEQ multiplex PCR was the method, and the copy in TCRdb shows in-frame clones only, minus some. In the table there are more than 70,000 clones, approximately 96% of which are singletons. The data are from a study of human thymus T cells. Findings of the study overall: An apparent bias in V and J gene usage was seen in thymic and blood repertoires.

The V gene lost 9 bases and the J gene lost 1 base, with 23 bases spanning the gap. The CDR3 extends over 17 amino acids. Germline CDR1 and CDR2: SNHLY and FYNNEI. This chain connects TRBV2 to TRBJ2-3; maybe TRBD2 (5 bases). The sequenced sample consisted of thymus tissue. The sequence derives from a boy in the first two years of life with a congenital heart defect but otherwise immunologically healthy. The CDR3 loop is CARSKGEGTNCTDTQYF. The CDR3 DNA sequence: TGTGCCAGGAGTAAGGGTGAGGGAACGAATTGCACAGATACGCAGTATTTT. Looking up the rest from reference TRBV2 and TRBJ2-3 gives the full variable domain: EPEVTQTPSHQVTQMGQEVILRCVPISNHLYFYWYRQILGQKVEFLVSFYNNEISEKSEIFDDQFSVERPDGSNFTLKIRSTKLEDSAMYFCARSKGEGTNCTDTQYFGPGTRLTVL.